Sequencing of this T cell receptor beta chain was carried out in a study of cytomegalovirus exposure and HLA in healthy donors. PCR used 60 Vbeta primers and 13 Jbeta primers. TCRdb keeps only in-frame clones here, not all; method: immunoSEQ multiplex PCR. The sample yields 170,000 or so clones, 80% seen once. Donors were nominally healthy when sampled, though unrecorded immune exposures were likely. Points from the study as a whole: Reportedly, a later analysis found an Asian-associated ancestry cluster had fewer N-insertions than the approximately 670-donor mean.

Germline-derived CDR1 and CDR2 are SGHAT and FQDESV (reference sequence). This CDR3 spans 15 amino acids. V was clipped by 2 bases and J by 7 bases; unmatched bases: 7. Points on this clone: The antigen is not known.

The chain links TRBV11-1 to TRBJ2-7; 11 nucleotides line up with TRBD2. The material sequenced was PBMCs. This TCR derives from a boy aged 5-17 years in good health and CMV-seronegative. CDR3 nucleotide sequence: TGTGCCAGCAGCTTACTGACTAGCGGGGCGGTAGAGCAGTACTTC. This translates into CASSLLTSGAVEQYF.